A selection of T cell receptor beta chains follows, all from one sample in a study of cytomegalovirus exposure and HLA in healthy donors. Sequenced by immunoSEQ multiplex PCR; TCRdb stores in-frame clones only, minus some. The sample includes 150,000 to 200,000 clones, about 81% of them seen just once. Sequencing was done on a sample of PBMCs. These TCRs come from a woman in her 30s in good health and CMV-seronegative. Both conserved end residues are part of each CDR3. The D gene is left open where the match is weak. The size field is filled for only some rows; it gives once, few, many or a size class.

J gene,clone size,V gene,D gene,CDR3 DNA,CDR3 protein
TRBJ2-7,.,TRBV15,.,TGTGCCACCAGCAGAGTATTGAACATCTACGAGCAGTACTTC,CATSRVLNIYEQYF
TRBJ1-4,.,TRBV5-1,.,TGCGCCAGCAGCTTGGGAATGACAGGTTTATATGAAAAACTGTTTTTT,CASSLGMTGLYEKLFF
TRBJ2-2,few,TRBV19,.,TGTGCCAGTAGTATAATGGCTAGCGAGGGCACCGGGGAGCTGTTTTTT,CASSIMASEGTGELFF
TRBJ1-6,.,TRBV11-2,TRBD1,TGTGCCAGCAGCAAAAAAACAGGGGCCTCCTATAATTCACCCCTCCACTTT,CASSKKTGASYNSPLHF
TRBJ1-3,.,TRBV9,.,TGTGCCAGCAGCGACGAAACAGGTTACTCTGGAAACACCATATATTTT,CASSDETGYSGNTIYF
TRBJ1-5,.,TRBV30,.,TGTGCCTGGAGTAGGAGGGTCAATCAGCCCCAGCATTTT,CAWSRRVNQPQHF
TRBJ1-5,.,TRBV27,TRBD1,TGTGCCAGCAGTAGAGGGGGCGAGGGTCAGCCCCAGCATTTT,CASSRGGEGQPQHF
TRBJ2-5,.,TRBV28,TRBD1,TGTGCCAGCAGTTTGGGACAGGGACTTCAAGAGACCCAGTACTTC,CASSLGQGLQETQYF
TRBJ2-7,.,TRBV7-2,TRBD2,TGTGCCAGCAGCCCACCCGGGACCATTAGCGGGGGAACCTACGAGCAGTACTTC,CASSPPGTISGGTYEQYF
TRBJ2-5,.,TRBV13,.,TGTGCCAGCAGCTTAGTAGAATCCAAGACCCAGTACTTC,CASSLVESKTQYF